The following is a T cell receptor (beta chain) sequence with its context. What this receptor recognizes is not known. No much larger clonotype is one base removed from it; base qualities were not supplied. Sequencer: Illumina NovaSeq 6000. Using 5'RACE with constant-segment primers, TCRalpha and TCRbeta cDNA libraries were constructed, with sample barcodes and unique molecular identifiers added in the process. Trizol reagent was used to extract RNA from every sample. The libraries were amplified in two PCR steps, and the second step added a second sample barcode and Illumina TruSeq adapters. The libraries were sequenced on an Illumina NovaSeq using 2 x 150 bp paired-end reads. The original pipeline was this. The reads were demultiplexed and collapsed into UMI-guided consensus sequences using migec v1.2.7. Using mixcr v2.1.11, UMI consensuses were aligned to TRA and TRB V and J templates and then assembled into clonotypes. Clonotypes were classified as expanded or contracted when called significant by both edgeR and NoisET, with noise models trained on biological replicates. For edgeR calls, a false discovery rate-adjusted p below 0.01 and a log2 fold-change threshold of 1 were applied. As an exploratory analysis of dynamics, PCA with hierarchical clustering was applied to max-normalized trajectories of the 1000 most abundant clonotypes. Each responding clone was given a CD4 or CD8 phenotype based on the CD4+ and CD8+ repertoires, which had been sequenced separately. TCRdb cleaned the public reads at Q25 with fastp, built clones with MiXCR and kept in-frame beta chains. Every entry covers one CDR3 protein and lists the most common genes and DNA from its rows. TCRdb's processing, not the study's, gives the V and J calls here. The sample table shows 270,000 or so distinct CDR3 sequences, and roughly 18% are seen once. The top ten hold under 30% of the sample.

These data are taken from a study of T-cell memory formation after mild COVID-19 (dated by TCRdb to the early 2020s). Turning to the overall study: Most TCR sequence clusters were specific to one of the two donors. In two donors, T-cell clones that expanded and contracted after mild COVID-19 were tracked by sequencing TCRalpha and TCRbeta repertoires over time. Two young, previously healthy adult volunteers, one female and one male, were included in the cohort.

Ficoll-Paque density gradient centrifugation was used to isolate PBMCs. Taken from cysteine to valine, the CDR3 has 17 residues. Only the CDR3 DNA stays, 51 bases, in frame from base 1. The research as a whole found: Contracting CD4+ clones were located mainly in the CM and EM memory subsets, whereas CD8+ clones were found to be enriched in EMRA. The second-wave clones that peaked on day 37 were not confirmed to be SARS-CoV-2 specific. Balanced CD4/CD8 phenotypes were observed for clones contracting from day 15 to 85, whereas a bias towards CD4+ was observed for a second wave of clones expanding from day 15 to 37. Some responding clones were detected in pre-infection memory, suggesting pre-existing cross-reactive memory T cells joined the SARS-CoV-2 response. The study included only a couple of mild cases, and larger cohorts that include severe cases with pre-infection samples were judged to be necessary.

The TCR was taken from a young man who had mild COVID-19 (a few samples of this study predate the infection). The sample titles of this study are shuffled in the database, so cell type and time point are left out; the donor was told from shared clones. Sequenced input: PBMCs or a T cell subset sorted from them (not recorded which). The chain is assembled from TRBV21-1 and TRBJ2-7; the DNA was not compared with TRBD1, the D call given in the table. TRBV21-1 is termed a pseudogene. The sequenced DNA: TGTGCCAGACCGGGACATTTTTGCTCTCCTCCCGGCCACGAGCAGTACGTC. It codes for CARPGHFCSPPGHEQYV.